This TCR beta chain originates from a study of human T cells and chemical hapten exposure. Study observations and caveats: Following DPC sensitization, TCRs present above 1 in 1000 frequency showed no change. There was a positive correlation between PT1 expanded TCR counts and patch test score.

J was trimmed by 10 bases and V by 4 bases; bases with no gene match: 11. The V gene's germline CDR1 is SGHDT and CDR2 YYEEEE. This CDR3 region has 15 residues. A remark on this clonotype: Its antigen is still unknown.

TCRdb fed the RACE reads into MiXCR, producing one record per CDR3 protein. The sample carries some 71,000 distinct CDR3 sequences, 11% recorded once. Sample time point: patch test 3, about 24 weeks after DPC sensitization. Treatment reported: therapeutic diphenylcyclopropenone sensitization with weekly scalp DPC. Staff drew blood before applying each patch test. The chain recombines TRBV5-6 with TRBJ2-1, with TRBD2 matching over 10 bases. The origin of this receptor is a woman aged 50 to 65 with alopecia areata. Some clones in this sample may be carry-over from other donors' samples. Sequenced material: whole blood, taken in connection with sensitization to the hapten diphenylcyclopropenone (DPC). The CDR3 DNA sequence: TGTGCCAGCAGCCTCGGACTAGCGGTTCAGGGGGAGCAGTTCTTC. It translates to CASSLGLAVQGEQFF.